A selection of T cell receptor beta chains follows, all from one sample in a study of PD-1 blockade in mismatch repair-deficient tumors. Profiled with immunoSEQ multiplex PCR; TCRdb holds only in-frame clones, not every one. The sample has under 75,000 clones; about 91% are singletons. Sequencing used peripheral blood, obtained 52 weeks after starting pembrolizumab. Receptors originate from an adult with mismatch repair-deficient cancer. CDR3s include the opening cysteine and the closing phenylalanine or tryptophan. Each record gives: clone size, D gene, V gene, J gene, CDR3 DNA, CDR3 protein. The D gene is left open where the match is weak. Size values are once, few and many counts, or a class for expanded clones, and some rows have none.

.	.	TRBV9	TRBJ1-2	TGTGCCAGCAGCGTCGAGAGTGGGGGGTACTATGGCTACACCTTC	CASSVESGGYYGYTF
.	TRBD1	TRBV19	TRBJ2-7	TGTGCCAGTAGTACGGGGACAGGGGGATCCTACGAGCAGTACTTC	CASSTGTGGSYEQYF
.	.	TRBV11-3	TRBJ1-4	TGTGCCAGCAGTCGTAACGTTTTTTCAAATGAAAAACTGTTTTTT	CASSRNVFSNEKLFF
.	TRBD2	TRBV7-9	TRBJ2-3	TGTGCCAGCAGCTTCCCCACTAGCGCGTCCGCTCCAGATACGCAGTATTTT	CASSFPTSASAPDTQYF
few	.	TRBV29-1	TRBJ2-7	TGCAGCGTCGGGGGTACGCTCCACGAGCAGTACTTC	CSVGGTLHEQYF
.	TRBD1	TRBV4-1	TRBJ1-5	TGCGCCAGCAGCCAAGATTTCCAGGGGGTGCCCCAGCATTTT	CASSQDFQGVPQHF
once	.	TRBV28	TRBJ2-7	TGTGCCAGCGGAAACAGGGGGGGAGTCGAGCAGTACTTC	CASGNRGGVEQYF
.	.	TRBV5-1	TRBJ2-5	TGCGCCAGCAGCTTGGCGGGAGTGCAAGAGACCCAGTACTTC	CASSLAGVQETQYF
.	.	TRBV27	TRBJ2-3	TGTGCCAGCAGTTTATCCTTGTTTCTCCCCCTACGAACAGATACGCAGTATTTT	CASSLSLFLPLRTDTQYF
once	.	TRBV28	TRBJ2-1	TGTGCCAGCAGTTTACAGGGGGGGTACAATGAGCAGTTCTTC	CASSLQGGYNEQFF
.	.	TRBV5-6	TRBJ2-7	TGTGCCAGCAGCTTGTCCCACACCAATTACGAGCAGTACTTC	CASSLSHTNYEQYF
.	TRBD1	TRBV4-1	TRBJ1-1	TGCGCCAGCAGCCCCTTCCAGGGGGCCACTGAAGCTTTCTTT	CASSPFQGATEAFF
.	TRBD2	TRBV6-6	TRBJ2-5	TGTGCCAGCAGCCGAGCCCCGCGGGGGGAGGAGACCCAGTACTTC	CASSRAPRGEETQYF
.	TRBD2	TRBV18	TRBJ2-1	TGTGCCAGCTCACCAGAGTGGCGGGAGGATTTTTTTGAGCAGTTCTTC	CASSPEWREDFFEQFF
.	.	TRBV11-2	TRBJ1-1	TGTGCCAGCAGCTCTGGGCGGGCGGACACTGAAGCTTTCTTT	CASSSGRADTEAFF
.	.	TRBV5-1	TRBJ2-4	TGCGCCAGCAGCTTGGCCGCCGGGCCCCCGCCCCGAAACATTCAGTACTTC	CASSLAAGPPPRNIQYF
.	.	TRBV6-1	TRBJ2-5	TGTGCCAGCAGTGGACCAGGACAGAGGACCCAAGAGACCCAGTACTTC	CASSGPGQRTQETQYF
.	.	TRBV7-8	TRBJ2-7	TGTGCCAGCAGCCCTCGTTCGGGACCCTCCTACGAGCAGTACTTC	CASSPRSGPSYEQYF
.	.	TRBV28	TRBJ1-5	TGTGCCAGCAGTTTAGGACACCCCCGTAGCAATCAGCCCCAGCATTTT	CASSLGHPRSNQPQHF
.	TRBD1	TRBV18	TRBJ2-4	TGTGCCAGCTCACCTCAGGGGGCTGGCATTCAGTACTTC	CASSPQGAGIQYF
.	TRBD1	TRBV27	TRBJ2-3	TGTGCCAGCAGTCCCACAGGGGTAGGGCCAGATACGCAGTATTTT	CASSPTGVGPDTQYF
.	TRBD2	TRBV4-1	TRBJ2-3	TGCGCCAGCAGCCAAGAAGGCGGAGCGGGAGGGCGCTCAGATACGCAGTATTTT	CASSQEGGAGGRSDTQYF
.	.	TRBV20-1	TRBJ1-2	TGCAGTGTTCTCGGGCACTATGGCTACACCTTC	CSVLGHYGYTF
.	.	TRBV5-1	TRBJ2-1	TGCGCCAGCAGCACCCATGACTCAACCTACAATGAGCAGTTCTTC	CASSTHDSTYNEQFF
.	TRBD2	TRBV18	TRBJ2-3	TGTGCCAGCTCACCTACTAGCGGGAGTGGAGATACGCAGTATTTT	CASSPTSGSGDTQYF
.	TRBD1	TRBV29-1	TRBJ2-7	TGCAGCGTCGTGACAGGGGGGAACTACGAGCAGTACTTC	CSVVTGGNYEQYF
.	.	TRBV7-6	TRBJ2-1	TGTGCCAGCAGCATGATAAGGCGGGGAGATTACAATGAGCAGTTCTTC	CASSMIRRGDYNEQFF
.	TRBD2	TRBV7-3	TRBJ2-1	TGTGCCAGCAGCTACACCCGGACTAGCGGGAGGGCCAGGAATGAGCAGTTCTTC	CASSYTRTSGRARNEQFF
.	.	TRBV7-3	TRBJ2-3	TGTGCCAGCAGCTTAATGCCCTCGTGGGATACGCAGTATTTT	CASSLMPSWDTQYF
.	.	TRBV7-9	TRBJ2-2	TGTGCCAGCAGCTCAACAGGGCACACCGGGGAGCTGTTTTTT	CASSSTGHTGELFF
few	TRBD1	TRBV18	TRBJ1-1	TGTGCCAGCTCACTGGACAGGCAGAACACTGAAGCTTTCTTT	CASSLDRQNTEAFF
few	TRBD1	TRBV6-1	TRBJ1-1	TGTGCCAGCAGTGGGGACAGCAACACTGAAGCTTTCTTT	CASSGDSNTEAFF
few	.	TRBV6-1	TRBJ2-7	TGTGCCAGCCGACCCCCACAGCTCTCCTACGAGCAGTACTTC	CASRPPQLSYEQYF
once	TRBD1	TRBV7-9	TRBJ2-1	TGTGCCAGCAGCTCACCCGGGACAGGGAAGCATGAGCAGTTCTTC	CASSSPGTGKHEQFF
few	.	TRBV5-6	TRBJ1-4	TGTGCCAGCAGTTTCATACAGGGAACTAATGAAAAACTGTTTTTT	CASSFIQGTNEKLFF
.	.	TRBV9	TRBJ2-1	TGTGCCAGCAGCGTATTTGTCAGGGAAGACAATGAGCAGTTCTTC	CASSVFVREDNEQFF
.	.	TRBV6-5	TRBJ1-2	TGTGCCAGCACCGCAGGGGAACGTGGCTACACCTTC	CASTAGERGYTF
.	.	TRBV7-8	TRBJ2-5	TGTGCCAGCAGGCCTCCGGGAACACAAGAGACCCAGTACTTC	CASRPPGTQETQYF
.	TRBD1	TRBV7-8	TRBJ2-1	TGTGCCAGCAGCTTAGGTGGACAGGTTGACTTTAAGCAGTTCTTC	CASSLGGQVDFKQFF
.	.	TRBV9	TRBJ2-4	TGTGCCAGCAGCGTAGCCAGGAAAAACATTCAGTACTTC	CASSVARKNIQYF
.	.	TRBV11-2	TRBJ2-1	TGTGCCAGCAGGGGTCCGTCGAGGGGTTGGGATGAGCAGTTCTTC	CASRGPSRGWDEQFF
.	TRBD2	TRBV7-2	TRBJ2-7	TGTGCCAGCAGCTTAGCGGGGACTAGCGGGAGTTTATCTTACGAGCAGTACTTC	CASSLAGTSGSLSYEQYF
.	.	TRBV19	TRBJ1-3	TGTGCCAGTAGTAAGAGGCAACAGGGAGGCGGAAACACCATATATTTT	CASSKRQQGGGNTIYF
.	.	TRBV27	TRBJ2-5	TGTGCCAGCAGTATGTCCACTAGAGGGGAGACCCAGTACTTC	CASSMSTRGETQYF
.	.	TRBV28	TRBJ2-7	TGTGCCAGCAGTTTATACCTAGCTCCGTACGAGCAGTACTTC	CASSLYLAPYEQYF
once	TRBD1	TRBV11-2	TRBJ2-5	TGTGCCAGCAGCCGACAGGGCGAGACCCAGTACTTC	CASSRQGETQYF
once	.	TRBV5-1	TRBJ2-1	TGCGCCAGCAGCCCAGGGGGGATAGAGCAGTTCTTC	CASSPGGIEQFF
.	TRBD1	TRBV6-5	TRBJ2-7	TGTGCCAGCAGGACCGGGACAGGGGTCTACGAGCAGTACTTC	CASRTGTGVYEQYF
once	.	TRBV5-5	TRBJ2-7	TGTGCCAGCAGCTTGGAGGGGACCTCCTACGAGCAGTACTTC	CASSLEGTSYEQYF
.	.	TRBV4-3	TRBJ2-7	TGCGCCAGCAGCCAAGACGGCCCCCAACCAGGCGGGACATTAACCTACGAGCAGTACTTC	CASSQDGPQPGGTLTYEQYF
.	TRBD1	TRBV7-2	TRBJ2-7	TGTGCCAGCAGCGCCCAGGGACAGCTAGGCTACGAGCAGTACTTC	CASSAQGQLGYEQYF
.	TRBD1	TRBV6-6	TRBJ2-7	TGTGCCAGCCTCGGACAGGGGGAGAACTACGAGCAGTACTTC	CASLGQGENYEQYF
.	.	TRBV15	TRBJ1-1	TGTGCCACCAGCAGAGATCGGGCAGATCGCACTGAAGCTTTCTTT	CATSRDRADRTEAFF
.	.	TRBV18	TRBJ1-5	TGTGCCAGCTCACCGACGGACAGCCGGCGGGATGTTAGTCAGCCCCAGCATTTT	CASSPTDSRRDVSQPQHF
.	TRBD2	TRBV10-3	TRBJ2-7	TGTGCCATCAGTCCGGATTCCAGGGAGGGCGAGCAGTACTTC	CAISPDSREGEQYF
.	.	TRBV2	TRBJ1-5	TGTGCCAGCAGTCTCGGGGCAAACAATCAGCCCCAGCATTTT	CASSLGANNQPQHF